These 3 T cell receptor beta chains originate from one sample sequenced in a study of control samples from healthy donors and cancer patients. Data came from immunoSEQ multiplex PCR; TCRdb stores just in-frame clones and leaves some out. Among about 130,000 clones listed, about 88% were seen once. Sequenced input: blood. Receptors originate from a man aged 50 to 59 in good health.

The genes are TRBV4-2 and TRBJ2-1, with D possibly called TRBD1 or TRBD2 (5 bases each). Germline CDR1 and CDR2: LGHNA and YNFKEQ. The CDR3 totals 14 residues. V lost 1 base, J lost 6 bases, and 10 bases lay in between. CDR3: CASSQVRGVNEQFF. DNA for the CDR3: TGTGCCAGCAGCCAAGTAAGAGGGGTCAATGAGCAGTTCTTC.

The J gene is TRBJ2-3, the V gene TRBV29-1; 8 nucleotides agree with TRBD2. Germline-derived CDR1 and CDR2 are SQVTM and ANQGSEA. V gave up 4 bases and J gave up 0 bases; unmatched junction bases: 9. CDR3 length: 16 amino acids. In DNA form, the CDR3 reads TGCAGCGTTGGTGTGGTAGCGGGGACCAGCACAGATACGCAGTATTTT. It encodes CSVGVVAGTSTDTQYF.

Remarks on this clone: The junction differs from germline at one of its ends, possibly a read error. The rearrangement uses TRBV7-3 and TRBJ2-7; maybe TRBD2 (8 bases). The germline CDR1 and CDR2 sequences are SGHTA and FQGTGA. The CDR3 totals 15 residues. CDR3 residues: CASSLTGGGGHEQYF. The CDR3 region has the DNA TGTGCCAGCAGCCTAACGGGAGGGGGCGGCCACGAGCAGTACTTC.